The next 25 T cell receptor beta chains were all read from a single sample in a study of blood T cell repertoires in COVID-19. Clones were sequenced by immunoSEQ multiplex PCR, and TCRdb holds only the in-frame ones, with some missing. The data show about 140,000 clones, over 80% seen once. The sample taken for sequencing was peripheral blood. Receptors were obtained from a man in his fifties or sixties with active or convalescent COVID-19.

The chain is built from TRBV19 and TRBJ2-1; D remains unclear. The V end lost 1 base, the J end lost 7 bases, and 11 bases lay between the germline ends. CDR3 length: 14 amino acids. CDR1 LNHDA and CDR2 SQIVND come from the germline V gene (reference sequence). CDR3 region: CASSIGLGRNEQFF. Written as DNA, the CDR3 is TGTGCCAGTAGTATAGGTCTGGGCAGGAATGAGCAGTTCTTC.

The chain links TRBV7-2 to TRBJ2-7; a weak D match, TRBD2 (5 bases). The V end lost 5 bases, the J end lost 0 bases, and 14 bases lay between the germline ends. Germline values: CDR1 SGHTA, CDR2 FQGNSA. This CDR3 has 15 residues. CDR3 in DNA: TGTGCCAGCAGCCTGATGACGGCGGGCTCCTACGAGCAGTACTTC. It yields the protein CASSLMTAGSYEQYF.

V gene TRBV27 combines with J gene TRBJ2-7; D is perhaps TRBD1 (6 bases). The CDR3 runs to 14 residues. Trimming cost V 6 bases and J 0 bases, with 12 bases left between them. Per the germline V gene, CDR1 is MNHEY and CDR2 is SMNVEV (reference sequence). The chain's CDR3 is CASRGGHGSYEQYF. The CDR3 DNA reads as TGTGCCAGCAGAGGGGGACACGGCTCCTACGAGCAGTACTTC.

The chain is built from TRBV30 and TRBJ2-1; possible D gene TRBD2, 6 bases. In germline, CDR1 is GTSNPN, CDR2 SVGIG (reference sequence). There are 14 residues in the CDR3. V dropped 0 bases and J dropped 8 bases, with 14 bases sitting between them. Here the CDR3 reads CAWSVRGRHDEQFF. CDR3 sequence (DNA): TGTGCCTGGAGTGTACGGGGGAGACACGATGAGCAGTTCTTC.

V and J are TRBV15 and TRBJ2-1, with TRBD2 matching 12 bases. J lost 7 bases, V lost 2 bases, and 6 bases had no gene match. Germline V gene data show CDR1 as LNHNV and CDR2 as YYDKDF (reference sequence). The CDR3 sequence is 16 residues long. CDR3: CATSRQLAGGRNEQFF. DNA of the CDR3: TGTGCCACCAGCAGACAGCTAGCGGGAGGGAGGAATGAGCAGTTCTTC. Looking up the rest from reference TRBV15 and TRBJ2-1 gives the full variable domain: DAMVIQNPRYQVTQFGKPVTLSCSQTLNHNVMYWYQQKSSQAPKLLFHYYDKDFNNEADTPDNFQSRRPNTSFCFLDIRSPGLGDTAMYLCATSRQLAGGRNEQFFGPGTRLTVL.

The chain is built from TRBV28 and TRBJ2-1; D perhaps matches TRBD2 (6 bases). The V end was cut by 2 bases, the J end by 7 bases, with 12 bases between. Germline CDR1 reads MDHEN; CDR2 reads SYDVKM. The CDR3 consists of 14 residues. The DNA for the CDR3 is TGTGCCAGCAGTTTAGCGGGAAATAGGAATGAGCAGTTCTTC. Translation: CASSLAGNRNEQFF.

The chain combines TRBV5-1 with TRBJ2-2; 10 nucleotides align to TRBD1. Trimming at V came to 5 bases and at J to 4 bases, leaving 11 bases not matched to a gene. Per the germline V gene, CDR1 is SGHRS and CDR2 is YFSETQ. The CDR3 sequence is 17 residues long. The DNA of the CDR3 is TGCGCCAGCAGAGGTAGTTGGGACAGGGGCAGCACCGGGGAGCTGTTTTTT. It specifies CASRGSWDRGSTGELFF.

The chain uses TRBV5-6 and TRBJ2-5, with a tentative D call TRBD1 (6 bases). CDR3 size: 15 residues. CDR1 and CDR2 (germline): SGHDT, YYEEEE. The V gene lost 4 bases and the J gene lost 4 bases, with 17 bases spanning the gap. CDR3 sequence reads: CASSPSSGVGETQYF. CDR3 DNA: TGTGCCAGCAGCCCCTCCTCAGGGGTTGGAGAGACCCAGTACTTC. Supplemented by reference TRBV5-6 and TRBJ2-5, the full variable domain reads DAGVTQSPTHLIKTRGQQVTLRCSPKSGHDTVSWYQQALGQGPQFIFQYYEEEERQRGNFPDRFSGHQFPNYSSELNVNALLLGDSALYLCASSPSSGVGETQYFGPGTRLLVL.

The rearrangement links TRBV27 to TRBJ2-7; the D gene is possibly TRBD2 (5 bases). The CDR3 has 15 residues. Germline CDR1 MNHEY, CDR2 SMNVEV (reference sequence). V was shortened by 0 bases and J by 0 bases, with 9 bases between the two germline ends. The CDR3 region is CASSLSLGSSYEQYF. The CDR3 DNA reads TGTGCCAGCAGTTTATCGCTAGGGAGCTCCTACGAGCAGTACTTC.

The chain carries TRBV3-1 (or the pseudogene TRBV3-2) and TRBJ2-7; the match to TRBD1 covers 9 bases. V shed 4 bases, J shed 6 bases, and the junction held 7 bases outside the gene matches. This CDR3 spans 14 amino acids. CDR1 and CDR2 from the germline V gene are LGHDT and YNNKEL (reference sequence). CDR3 nucleotide sequence: TGTGCCAGCAGCCGGGGACAGGGAACCAGCGAGCAGTACTTC. It specifies CASSRGQGTSEQYF.

The chain combines TRBV11-2 with TRBJ1-5, with D unclear. Trimming left V 5 bases short and J 6 bases short, with 14 bases between. The CDR3 totals 14 residues. Germline V gene data show CDR1 as SGHAT and CDR2 as FQNNGV. This CDR3 reads CASSAQAQGQPQHF. DNA of the CDR3: TGTGCCAGCAGCGCGCAGGCGCAAGGTCAGCCCCAGCATTTT.

The genes are TRBV5-4 and TRBJ2-7; 7 bases fit TRBD2. V shed 4 bases and J 3 bases; nucleotides not matched to a gene: 7. CDR1 is SGHNT, CDR2 YYREEE, per germline (reference sequence). CDR3 length equals 14 residues. The CDR3 DNA is TGTGCCAGCAGCCCCGGGACTACACTCTACGAGCAGTACTTC. It specifies CASSPGTTLYEQYF.

This clone was seen more than once but under ten times. The chain recombines TRBV5-1 with TRBJ2-2; 13 nucleotides match TRBD2. The CDR3 runs to 17 residues. Trimming took 3 bases from V and 2 from J; bases not matched to a gene: 4. Germline CDR1 SGHRS, CDR2 YFSETQ. This chain's CDR3 is CASSSGLAGINTGELFF. For the CDR3, the DNA is TGCGCCAGCAGCTCGGGACTAGCGGGGATTAACACCGGGGAGCTGTTTTTT.

The rearrangement uses TRBV24-1 and TRBJ2-1, with 15 bases matching TRBD2. V dropped 9 bases and J dropped 1; count of bases not matched to a gene: 6. From germline, CDR1 is KGHDR and CDR2 SFDVKD. This CDR3 comprises 17 residues. This CDR3 reads CATEGLAGGRSYNEQFF. The CDR3 DNA is TGTGCCACCGAAGGACTAGCGGGAGGGCGGTCCTACAATGAGCAGTTCTTC.

The rearrangement uses TRBV2 and TRBJ1-2, with TRBD1 matching over 9 bases. Germline V gives CDR1 SNHLY, CDR2 FYNNEI. Trimming removed 6 bases from V and 1 base from J; junction bases left unmatched: 3. The CDR3 has 14 residues. CDR3 protein: CASRGQGFNYGYTF. The CDR3 DNA is TGTGCCAGCAGGGGACAGGGTTTTAACTATGGCTACACCTTC.

The chain has TRBV7-3 and TRBJ2-1; the D is unclear. Germline loops: CDR1 SGHTA, CDR2 FQGTGA. V gave up 2 bases and J gave up 5 bases, with 7 bases separating them. This CDR3 region has 13 residues. The CDR3 region has the DNA TGTGCCAGCAGCTTATCTGTAAACAATGAGCAGTTCTTC. This translates into CASSLSVNNEQFF.

This chain uses TRBV11-1 with TRBJ2-5, with TRBD1 matching over 8 bases. The CDR3 has 15 amino acids. J was trimmed by 5 bases and V by 7 bases; bases with no gene match: 12. The germline gives CDR1 SGHAT, CDR2 FQDESV (reference sequence). The CDR3 region is CASKFGQGIGETQYF. The CDR3 DNA sequence: TGTGCCAGCAAATTCGGACAGGGCATAGGGGAGACCCAGTACTTC.

This clone was seen a single time. This chain joins TRBV12-3 or TRBV12-4 and TRBJ2-5, with 9 bases fitting TRBD1. The trim removed 5 bases at V and 14 bases at J, leaving 6 bases unmatched. There are 11 residues in the CDR3. The CDR3 sequence: CASSSRDRAYF. The CDR3 coding sequence is TGTGCCAGCAGTAGCCGGGACAGGGCCTACTTC.

This rearrangement joins TRBV6-5 to TRBJ1-6; TRBD1 matches 12 bases. The CDR3 has 15 residues. The germline V gene encodes CDR1 MNHEY and CDR2 SVGAGI. V was clipped by 6 bases and J by 7 bases; unmatched bases: 4. The CDR3 protein is CASRGTGGSNSPLHF. As DNA, the CDR3 is TGTGCCAGCAGAGGGACAGGGGGCTCGAATTCACCCCTCCACTTT.

The chain couples TRBV10-1 to TRBJ1-6; no definite D call. The CDR3 is 14 residues long. Trimming cost V 3 bases and J 8 bases, with 11 bases left between them. CDR1 and CDR2 (germline): WNHNN, SYGVQD (reference sequence). For the CDR3, the DNA is TGCGCCAGCAGTGAAGGGAGCTCGGATTCACCCCTCCACTTT. Amino acids: CASSEGSSDSPLHF.

The chain combines TRBV11-2 with TRBJ2-1, with D possibly being TRBD2 (6 bases). Between the trimmed V and J ends, which lost 1 base and 6 bases, there was a span of 16 bases. Germline V gene data show CDR1 as SGHAT and CDR2 as FQNNGV. The length of the CDR3 is 16 residues. The CDR3 nucleotides are TGTGCCAGCAGCTTAGCCGGGGGTGGGGCTCTCAATGAGCAGTTCTTC. The encoded protein is CASSLAGGGALNEQFF.

The chain has TRBV4-2 and TRBJ2-7; TRBD2 is a possible D gene (5 bases). CDR3 length equals 14 residues. V was cut by 0 bases and J by 4 bases, with 10 bases left in between. Germline CDR1 is LGHNA and CDR2 is YNFKEQ. The CDR3 here is CASSQDHGGYEQYF. CDR3 DNA sequence: TGTGCCAGCAGCCAAGATCATGGCGGGTACGAGCAGTACTTC.

This chain joins TRBV6-5 and TRBJ2-7; TRBD2 matches 8 bases. The V segment lost 2 bases and the J segment 6 bases; nucleotides outside the gene matches: 12. There are 16 residues in the CDR3. From germline, CDR1 is MNHEY and CDR2 SVGAGI. The CDR3 sequence: CASSYGLAGGQTEQYF. Written as DNA, the CDR3 is TGTGCCAGCAGTTACGGGTTGGCGGGAGGCCAAACCGAGCAGTACTTC.

The chain employs TRBV10-3 and TRBJ1-4; 7 positions agree with TRBD1. Germline CDR1 reads ENHRY; CDR2 reads SYGVKD. V shed 2 bases, J shed 14 bases, and the junction held 14 bases outside the gene matches. This CDR3 has 15 residues. The CDR3 DNA sequence: TGTGCCATCAGTGAGACGCAGGGGGTTCGACTAGGGCTGTTTTTT. Residues: CAISETQGVRLGLFF.

The chain joins TRBV6-1 to TRBJ1-2, with 7 bases matching TRBD1. Germline V gives CDR1 MNHNS, CDR2 SASEGT. The trim removed 2 bases at V and 8 bases at J, leaving 5 bases unmatched. The CDR3 has 13 amino acids. CDR3 bases: TGTGCCAGCAGTGAAACCGGGACAGAGGGCTACACCTTC. Its protein product is CASSETGTEGYTF.